The rows below give T cell receptor beta chains drawn from one sample of a study of CD8+ T cells in alopecia areata. The table came from immunoSEQ multiplex PCR; TCRdb's copy has only in-frame clones and leaves some out. The sample lists some 240,000 clones; under 75% were seen once. The sequencing here drew on CD4+ T cells sorted from blood, taken at week 4, from a patient treated with tofacitinib. All receptors come from a human donor with alopecia areata. CDR3s include the opening cysteine and the closing phenylalanine or tryptophan. The D gene is left open where the match is weak. For some rows the clone size is stated as once, few or many, or as a class when expanded; others skip it.

clone_size	cdr3_length	j_call	v_call	d_call	cdr3_aa	cdr3_nt
few	13	TRBJ2-1	TRBV5-4	TRBD2	CASSFPGGNEQFF	TGTGCCAGCAGCTTTCCGGGGGGAAATGAGCAGTTCTTC
.	15	TRBJ2-5	TRBV25-1	TRBD1	CASSAPGTGSETQYF	TGTGCCAGCAGTGCCCCCGGGACAGGTAGCGAGACCCAGTACTTC
.	11	TRBJ2-7	TRBV5-1	.	CASSLGYEQYF	TGCGCCAGCAGCTTAGGCTACGAGCAGTACTTC
once	12	TRBJ2-7	TRBV4-1	.	CASSQGRNQQYF	TGCGCCAGCAGCCAAGGCAGGAACCAGCAGTACTTC
.	14	TRBJ1-5	TRBV7-8	TRBD1	CASSGDRGDQPQHF	TGTGCCAGCAGCGGGGACAGGGGAGATCAGCCCCAGCATTTT
once	13	TRBJ2-5	TRBV29-1	.	CSVEARLMETQYF	TGCAGCGTTGAAGCGAGGTTGATGGAGACCCAGTACTTC
few	13	TRBJ2-7	TRBV5-1	.	CASSLQSGYEQYF	TGCGCCAGCAGCTTGCAGAGCGGATACGAGCAGTACTTC
few	14	TRBJ2-5	TRBV18	.	CASSPPSQQETQYF	TGTGCCAGCTCACCACCGTCACAGCAAGAGACCCAGTACTTC
.	11	TRBJ1-2	TRBV30	.	CASGADYGYTF	TGTGCTTCAGGGGCCGACTATGGCTACACCTTC
.	12	TRBJ2-7	TRBV25-1	.	CASRWGPREQYF	TGTGCCAGCAGGTGGGGTCCTCGGGAGCAGTACTTC
.	12	TRBJ2-1	TRBV7-9	.	CASSPVGYEQFF	TGTGCCAGCAGCCCCGTCGGCTATGAGCAGTTCTTC
.	14	TRBJ1-5	TRBV2	TRBD1	CASSVQGAFQPQHF	TGTGCCAGCAGTGTCCAGGGGGCATTTCAGCCCCAGCATTTT
.	16	TRBJ2-3	TRBV5-1	TRBD2	CASSLELAGSTDTQYF	TGCGCCAGCAGCTTGGAACTAGCGGGGAGCACAGATACGCAGTATTTT
.	14	TRBJ2-1	TRBV6-1	.	CASSSGTRINEQFF	TGTGCCAGCAGTTCCGGGACAAGGATAAATGAGCAGTTCTTC
.	12	TRBJ1-1	TRBV4-1	.	CASSQDLGPAFF	TGCGCCAGCAGCCAAGATCTTGGTCCGGCTTTCTTT
few	14	TRBJ2-1	TRBV29-1	.	CSVEAGNSYNEQFF	TGCAGCGTTGAGGCGGGAAACTCCTACAATGAGCAGTTCTTC
.	15	TRBJ1-2	TRBV6-5	.	CASSYSPWGGYGYTF	TGTGCCAGCAGTTATTCTCCGTGGGGCGGCTATGGCTACACCTTC
.	12	TRBJ2-3	TRBV19	.	CASSGLTDTQYF	TGTGCCAGTAGTGGACTCACAGATACGCAGTATTTT
few	12	TRBJ1-2	TRBV2	.	CASSSVNYGYTF	TGTGCCAGCAGTTCGGTTAACTATGGCTACACCTTC
few	14	TRBJ2-7	TRBV2	TRBD1	CATAGQGKPYEQYF	TGTGCCACGGCGGGACAGGGAAAACCCTACGAGCAGTACTTC
once	16	TRBJ2-3	TRBV4-3	TRBD2	CASSQGLAGNTDTQYF	TGCGCCAGCAGCCAGGGACTAGCGGGGAACACAGATACGCAGTATTTT
.	16	TRBJ1-5	TRBV6-5	.	CASSYGRRGQRQPQHF	TGTGCCAGCAGTTACGGTAGAAGGGGCCAACGTCAGCCCCAGCATTTT
.	13	TRBJ2-1	TRBV25-1	.	CASSEIVVPEQFF	TGTGCCAGCAGTGAAATTGTTGTTCCTGAGCAGTTCTTC
.	13	TRBJ2-3	TRBV29-1	.	CSVEPGGGDTQYF	TGCAGCGTCGAACCGGGGGGCGGAGATACGCAGTATTTT
.	12	TRBJ2-1	TRBV29-1	.	CSVGTHGGEQFF	TGCAGCGTTGGGACACACGGCGGGGAGCAGTTCTTC
.	13	TRBJ2-7	TRBV6-6	TRBD1	CASSRTGEYEQYF	TGTGCCAGCAGCCGGACAGGGGAATACGAGCAGTACTTC
.	16	TRBJ1-6	TRBV30	TRBD1	CAWSVVRGQGTSPLHF	TGTGCCTGGAGTGTAGTTCGTGGACAGGGGACTTCACCCCTCCACTTT
few	12	TRBJ1-1	TRBV19	.	CASSMPGAGAFF	TGTGCCAGTAGTATGCCGGGGGCCGGAGCTTTCTTT
.	15	TRBJ1-5	TRBV2	.	CASSRNAGDNQPQHF	TGTGCCAGCAGCCGAAACGCCGGGGACAATCAGCCCCAGCATTTT
.	11	TRBJ1-1	TRBV29-1	.	CSVAEDTEAFF	TGCAGCGTTGCCGAAGACACTGAAGCTTTCTTT
.	15	TRBJ1-6	TRBV27	.	CASSSRRGPNSPLHF	TGTGCCAGCAGTTCCCGTAGGGGCCCTAATTCACCCCTCCACTTT
few	11	TRBJ2-3	TRBV30	.	CAWTGTDTQYF	TGTGCCTGGACGGGCACAGATACGCAGTATTTT
.	11	TRBJ1-1	TRBV29-1	.	CSVGEGTEAFF	TGCAGCGTTGGAGAAGGGACTGAAGCTTTCTTT
.	14	TRBJ2-5	TRBV7-2	.	CASSLGRGPETQYF	TGTGCCAGCAGTTTAGGCCGGGGTCCAGAGACCCAGTACTTC
.	16	TRBJ1-1	TRBV11-2	.	CASTEKAGRPYTEAFF	TGTGCCAGCACCGAGAAAGCGGGCCGGCCCTACACTGAAGCTTTCTTT